The rows below give T cell receptor beta chains drawn from one sample of a study of CXCR3-negative and CXCR3-positive naive CD8 T cells. TCRdb reprocessed the 5' RACE reads and stores each CDR3 protein as one record, lacking DNA. With about 40,000 distinct CDR3 sequences in the sample, the ten largest clones hold roughly 8.4%. The specimen was memory CD8+ T cells from blood. These receptors all come from a human donor in good health. Some clones in this sample may be carry-over from other donors' samples. The CDR3 runs from the conserved cysteine through the conserved F or W. Clone size is given for some rows only: seen once, a few or many times, or a class if the clone is expanded.

clone size	V gene	J gene	CDR3 protein
medium-sized	TRBV7-6	TRBJ1-1	CASSLDSYTEAFF
.	TRBV2	TRBJ2-2	CASSGQSKITGELFF
.	TRBV4-3	TRBJ2-3	CASSQEAYLVGPTDTQYF
.	TRBV28	TRBJ2-7	CASSTKGISYEQYF
.	TRBV7-8	TRBJ2-5	CASSLPAGAQETQYF
.	TRBV12-3/TRBV12-4	TRBJ1-6	CASSLTGVNSPLHF
.	TRBV7-7	TRBJ2-3	CASSLGMWGSADTQYF
.	TRBV7-6	TRBJ1-1	CASSLSEAGNTEAFF
.	TRBV25-1	TRBJ1-2	CASSDGMRRGYTF
.	TRBV29-1	TRBJ2-1	CSVDLRTEQFF
.	TRBV29-1	TRBJ2-1	CSVEDRLAGAYNEQFF
.	TRBV12-3/TRBV12-4	TRBJ1-1	CASSLGAEAFF
medium-sized	TRBV11-2	TRBJ2-7	CASSLQQGARGEQYF
.	TRBV5-1	TRBJ2-5	CASSLGWGDQETQYF
.	TRBV28	TRBJ2-7	CASSLNVRAGTALLWEQYF
.	TRBV7-9	TRBJ1-2	CASSFSTDGERHTF
.	TRBV29-1	TRBJ1-2	CSAESLGDYGYTF